This T cell receptor (beta chain) was retrieved from a study of blood T cell repertoires in COVID-19. About the study: Donors in the United States, Italy and Spain gave samples during acute or convalescent COVID-19.

How the authors handled the data: Amplification from reference gene primers served as the basis for estimated nucleated cell counts. Method: immunoSEQ multiplex PCR; TCRdb's copy keeps in-frame clones and lacks some. V and J calls plus clone size are reproduced from that table; the DNA served to infer D and trimming. The data hold around 23,000 clones, with over 55% observed a single time. Sequencing was done on a sample of peripheral blood. The TCR originated in an elderly woman with acute or convalescent COVID-19.

This chain's CDR3 is CASSVTGTGGDNEQFF. The CDR3 DNA is TGTGCCAGCAGCGTAACCGGGACAGGGGGGGACAATGAGCAGTTCTTC. The gene calls are TRBV9 and TRBJ2-1; 11 nucleotides match TRBD1. The CDR3 consists of 16 residues. The J segment lost 5 bases and the V segment lost 1 base, leaving 5 bases of the junction unmatched. The germline gives CDR1 SGDLS, CDR2 YYNGEE.